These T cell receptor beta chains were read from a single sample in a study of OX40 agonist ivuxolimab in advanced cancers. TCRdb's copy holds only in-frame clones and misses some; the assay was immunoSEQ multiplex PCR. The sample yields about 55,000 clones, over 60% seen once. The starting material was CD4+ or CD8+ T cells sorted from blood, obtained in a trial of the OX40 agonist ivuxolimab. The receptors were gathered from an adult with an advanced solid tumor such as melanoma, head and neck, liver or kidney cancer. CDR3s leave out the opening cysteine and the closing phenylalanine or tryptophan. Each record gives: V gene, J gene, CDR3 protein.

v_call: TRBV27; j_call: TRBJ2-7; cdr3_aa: ASSLESGGRYEQY
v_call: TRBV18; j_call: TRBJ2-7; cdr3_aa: ASSQITGQPYEQY
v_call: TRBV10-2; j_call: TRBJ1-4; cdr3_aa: ASSERANEKLF
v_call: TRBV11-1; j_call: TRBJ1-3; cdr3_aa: ASSTGTVNSGNTIY
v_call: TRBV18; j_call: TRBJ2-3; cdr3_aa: ASSPVGSGGLGNTQY
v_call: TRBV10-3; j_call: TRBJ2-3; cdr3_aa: AITPGIAGSTDTQY
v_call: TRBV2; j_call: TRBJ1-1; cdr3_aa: ASSAVANTEAF
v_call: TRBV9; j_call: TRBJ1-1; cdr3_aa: ASRLGQMNTEAF
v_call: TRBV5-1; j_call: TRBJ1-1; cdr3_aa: ASSLGGNTEAF
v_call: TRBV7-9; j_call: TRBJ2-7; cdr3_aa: ASSSTDGSGRRSYEQY
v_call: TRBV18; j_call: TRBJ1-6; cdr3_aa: ASSLVSTGAGDSPLH
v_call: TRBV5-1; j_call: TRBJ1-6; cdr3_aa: ASRENAGQLNSPLH
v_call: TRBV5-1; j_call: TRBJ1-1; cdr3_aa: ASTFSGRNTEAF
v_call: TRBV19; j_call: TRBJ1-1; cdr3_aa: ASSTQQGTTEAF
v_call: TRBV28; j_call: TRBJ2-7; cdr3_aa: ASSLGGPLYEQY
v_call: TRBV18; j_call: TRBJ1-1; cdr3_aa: ASSGQNGGTEAF